This TCR beta chain was profiled in a study of identifying expanded T cells in peripheral blood. Study-wide points: Variance in clone template counts between approximately 2-week samples significantly increased with total template count across all healthy donors. Differentially abundant clones: approximately 1.3 between replicates, approximately 16 at approximately 13 days, roughly 18 at four.

The length of the CDR3 is 17 residues. Germline loops: CDR1 SEHNR, CDR2 FQNEAQ (reference sequence). V lost 5 bases to trimming and J lost 3 bases, with 21 bases between them. During the collection period, no donor immune events like infections were recorded. With regard to this clone: What it recognizes is unknown.

The method was immunoSEQ multiplex PCR; TCRdb's version includes in-frame clones alone and lacks a portion of them. The table records over 90,000 clones, about nine tenths of them present only once. This chain links TRBV7-9 with TRBJ2-3; D ambiguous. This receptor was identified in a person aged 18 to 70 in good health. The sample comprised blood. The CDR3 nucleotides are TGTGCCAGCAGCCGAATAGTCGAGTTAGGTGGAACAGATACGCAGTATTTT. Amino acids: CASSRIVELGGTDTQYF.